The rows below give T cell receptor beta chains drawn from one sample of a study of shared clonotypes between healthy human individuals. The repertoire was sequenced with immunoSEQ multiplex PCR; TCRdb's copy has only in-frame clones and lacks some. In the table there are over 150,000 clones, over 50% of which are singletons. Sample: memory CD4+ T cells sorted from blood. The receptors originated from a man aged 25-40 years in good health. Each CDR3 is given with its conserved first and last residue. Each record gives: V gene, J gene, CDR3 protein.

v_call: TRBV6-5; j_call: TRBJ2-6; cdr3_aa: CASSIAGLGANVLTF
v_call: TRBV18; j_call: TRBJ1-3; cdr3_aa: CASSPERTQGNTIYF
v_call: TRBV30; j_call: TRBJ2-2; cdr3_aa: CAWSALYTGELFF
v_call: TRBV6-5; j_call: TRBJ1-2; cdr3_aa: CASSYSLGDRGYTF
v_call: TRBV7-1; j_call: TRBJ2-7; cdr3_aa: CASSSDVGGVLSYEQYF
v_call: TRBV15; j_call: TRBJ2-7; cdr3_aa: CATSGIGEESYEQYF
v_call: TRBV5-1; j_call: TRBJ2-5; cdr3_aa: CASSFGVGKQETQYF
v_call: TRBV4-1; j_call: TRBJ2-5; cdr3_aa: CASSQTGLPGETQYF
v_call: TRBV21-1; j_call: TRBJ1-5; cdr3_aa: CASSKASGTGDDPSNQPQHF
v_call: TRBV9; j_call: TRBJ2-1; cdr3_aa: CASSVEGSRDYSLEQFF
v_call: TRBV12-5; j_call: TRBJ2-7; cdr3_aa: CASALELAYEQYF
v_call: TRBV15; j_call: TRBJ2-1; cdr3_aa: CATGKAGVHEQFF
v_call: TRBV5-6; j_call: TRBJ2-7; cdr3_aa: CASSFGAAYEQYF
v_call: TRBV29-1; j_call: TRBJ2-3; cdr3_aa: CSASRGTQYF
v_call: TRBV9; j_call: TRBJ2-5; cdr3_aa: CASSLKDFQETQYF
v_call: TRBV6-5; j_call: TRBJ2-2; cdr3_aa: CASSLGLWNTGELFF
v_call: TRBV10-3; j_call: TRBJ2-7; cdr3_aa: CAISETKREASYEQYF
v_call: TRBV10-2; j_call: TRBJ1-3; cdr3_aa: CASSPSNGNTIYF
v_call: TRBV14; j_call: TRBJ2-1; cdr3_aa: CASSLRLAGSYNEQFF
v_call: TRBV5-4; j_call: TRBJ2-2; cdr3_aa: CASSSGQGLNTGELFF
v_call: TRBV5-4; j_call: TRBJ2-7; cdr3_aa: CASSGGRGDEQYF
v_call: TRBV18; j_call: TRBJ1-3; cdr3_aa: CASSPGQGKDTIYF
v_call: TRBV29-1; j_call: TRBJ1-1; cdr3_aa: CSVAPAGTEAFF
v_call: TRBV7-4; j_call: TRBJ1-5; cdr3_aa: CASSADRGLQPQHF
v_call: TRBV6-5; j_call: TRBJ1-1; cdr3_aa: CASLRGTEAFF
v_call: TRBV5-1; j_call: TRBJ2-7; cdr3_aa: CASSQGRTTYEQYF
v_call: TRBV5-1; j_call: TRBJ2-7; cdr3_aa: CASSLTSGRAHEQYF
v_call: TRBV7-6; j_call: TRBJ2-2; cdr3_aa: CASSQSSFTGELFF
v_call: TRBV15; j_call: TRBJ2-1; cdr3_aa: CATSRDRGLYNEQFF
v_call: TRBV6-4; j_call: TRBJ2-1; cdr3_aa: CASRLADTSYNEQFF
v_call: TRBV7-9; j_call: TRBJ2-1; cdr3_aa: CASSLEVGAYNEQFF
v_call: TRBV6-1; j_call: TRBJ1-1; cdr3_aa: CASSEYTEAFF
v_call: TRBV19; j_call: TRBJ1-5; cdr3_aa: CASSTRDRGQPQHF
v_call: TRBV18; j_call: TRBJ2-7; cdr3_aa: CASSLQRGPGDEQYF
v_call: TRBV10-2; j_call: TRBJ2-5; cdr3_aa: CASSGVQGKTQYF
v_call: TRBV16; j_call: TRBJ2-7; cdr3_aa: CASSQFLRQGAHEQYF
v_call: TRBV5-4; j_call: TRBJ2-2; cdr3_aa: CASSRPTDTGELFF
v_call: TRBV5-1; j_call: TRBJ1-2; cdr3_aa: CASSLVARGDGYTF
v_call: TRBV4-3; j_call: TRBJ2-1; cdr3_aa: CASSQEVTSGRLNEQFF
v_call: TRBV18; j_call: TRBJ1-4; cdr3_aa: CASSRDEGTHNEKLFF